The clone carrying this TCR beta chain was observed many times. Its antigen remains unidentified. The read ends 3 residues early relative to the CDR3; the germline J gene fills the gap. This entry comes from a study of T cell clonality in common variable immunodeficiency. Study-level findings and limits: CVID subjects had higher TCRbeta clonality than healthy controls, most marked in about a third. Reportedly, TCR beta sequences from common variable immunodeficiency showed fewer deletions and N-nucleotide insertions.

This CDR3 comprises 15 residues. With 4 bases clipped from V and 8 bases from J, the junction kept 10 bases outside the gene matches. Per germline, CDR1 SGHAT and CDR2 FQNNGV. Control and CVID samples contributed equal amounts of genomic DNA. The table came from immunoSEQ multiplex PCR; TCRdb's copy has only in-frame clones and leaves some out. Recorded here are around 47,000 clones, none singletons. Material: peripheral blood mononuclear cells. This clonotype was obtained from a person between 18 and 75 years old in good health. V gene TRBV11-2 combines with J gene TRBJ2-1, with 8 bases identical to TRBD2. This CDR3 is CASSSENQRGHEQFF. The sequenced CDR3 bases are TGTGCCAGCAGCTCCGAGAACCAGCGGGGGCATGAG.